This entry features one T cell receptor beta chain sequence. These data originate in a study of cytomegalovirus exposure and HLA in healthy donors. Primers included in the PCR were 60 Vbeta and 13 Jbeta primers. Produced via immunoSEQ multiplex PCR; TCRdb's table is partial and in-frame only. The repertoire holds about 170,000 clones, with roughly 76% as singletons. CDR3 length equals 15 residues. Germline V CDR1 and CDR2: LNHDA, SQIVND (reference sequence). Between the trimmed V and J ends, which lost 6 bases and 0 bases, there was a span of 14 bases. This clonotype was obtained from a male donor in good health and CMV-seronegative. This rearrangement joins TRBV19 to TRBJ1-1, with D tentatively TRBD1 (5 bases). The specimen sequenced was PBMCs. The CDR3 loop reads CASSTKFRVNTEAFF. In nucleotides, the CDR3 is TGTGCCAGTAGCACCAAGTTCAGGGTGAACACTGAAGCTTTCTTT.